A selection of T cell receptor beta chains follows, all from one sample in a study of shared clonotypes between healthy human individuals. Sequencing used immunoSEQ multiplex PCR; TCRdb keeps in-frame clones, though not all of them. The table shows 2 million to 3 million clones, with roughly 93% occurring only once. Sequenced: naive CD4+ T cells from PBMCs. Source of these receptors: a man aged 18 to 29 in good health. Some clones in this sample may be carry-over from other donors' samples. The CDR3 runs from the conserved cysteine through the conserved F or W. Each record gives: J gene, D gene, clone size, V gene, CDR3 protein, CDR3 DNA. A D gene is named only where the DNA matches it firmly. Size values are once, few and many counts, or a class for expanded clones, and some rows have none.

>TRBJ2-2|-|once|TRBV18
CASSPNGTPNTGELFF
TGTGCCAGCTCACCAAACGGGACGCCGAACACCGGGGAGCTGTTTTTT
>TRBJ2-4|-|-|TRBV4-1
CASSQDRTVIQYF
TGCGCCAGCAGCCAAGATCGAACAGTGATTCAGTACTTC
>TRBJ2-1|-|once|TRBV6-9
CATRSVGGPRGPYNEQFF
TGTGCCACCAGGAGCGTCGGCGGCCCGCGAGGGCCCTACAATGAGCAGTTCTTC
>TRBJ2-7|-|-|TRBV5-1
CASSLGLGQYF
TGCGCCAGCAGCTTAGGACTCGGACAGTACTTC
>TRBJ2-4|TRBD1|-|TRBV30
CACLHRQGDGNIQYF
TGTGCCTGCTTACACCGACAGGGTGATGGAAACATTCAGTACTTC
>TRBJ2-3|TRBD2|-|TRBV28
CASSDHSGKNTQYF
TGTGCCAGCAGCGACCATAGCGGGAAAAATACGCAGTATTTT
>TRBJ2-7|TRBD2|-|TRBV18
CASSPQLAVYEQYF
TGTGCCAGCTCACCACAGCTAGCGGTCTACGAGCAGTACTTC
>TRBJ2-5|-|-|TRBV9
CASSVDLLIQYF
TGTGCCAGCAGCGTAGACTTACTAATCCAGTACTTC
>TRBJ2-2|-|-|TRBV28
CASRPPRGAGELFF
TGTGCCAGCAGACCCCCCAGAGGGGCGGGGGAGCTGTTTTTT
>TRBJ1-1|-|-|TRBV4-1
CASRSDRWNTEAFF
TGCGCCAGCAGATCCGACAGGTGGAACACTGAAGCTTTCTTT
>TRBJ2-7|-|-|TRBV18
CASSPGTETYEQYF
TGTGCCAGCTCACCAGGGACGGAGACCTACGAGCAGTACTTC
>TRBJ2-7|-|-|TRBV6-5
CASSPPGGGEQYF
TGTGCCAGCAGTCCCCCAGGGGGGGGCGAGCAGTACTTC
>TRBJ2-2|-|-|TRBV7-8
CASSRKGLPGIGELFF
TGTGCCAGCAGCCGCAAGGGACTTCCAGGGATCGGGGAGCTGTTTTTT
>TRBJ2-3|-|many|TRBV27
CASSLGEFRGPTDTQYF
TGTGCCAGCAGTTTAGGAGAGTTTAGGGGACCCACAGATACGCAGTATTTT
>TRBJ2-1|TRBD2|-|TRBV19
CASSPTSGAYNEQFF
TGTGCCAGTAGTCCGACTAGCGGGGCCTACAATGAGCAGTTCTTC
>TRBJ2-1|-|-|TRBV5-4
CASSRAGPGDEQFF
TGTGCCAGCAGCCGGGCGGGACCTGGGGATGAGCAGTTCTTC
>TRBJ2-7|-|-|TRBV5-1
CASSPMGPPLYEQYF
TGCGCCAGCAGCCCGATGGGGCCCCCCCTCTACGAGCAGTACTTC
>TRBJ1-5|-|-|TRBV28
CASSLIPAGSNQPQHF
TGTGCCAGCAGTTTAATCCCGGCAGGAAGCAATCAGCCCCAGCATTTT
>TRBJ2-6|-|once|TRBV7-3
CASSHSRDSGANVLTF
TGTGCCAGCAGCCACAGCCGGGACTCTGGGGCCAACGTCCTGACTTTC
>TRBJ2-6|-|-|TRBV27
CASSPRAGRTGANVLTF
TGTGCCAGCAGTCCCAGGGCCGGACGGACTGGGGCCAACGTCCTGACTTTC
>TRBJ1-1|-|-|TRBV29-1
CSGREGLNTEAFF
TGCAGCGGCCGGGAGGGCCTGAACACTGAAGCTTTCTTT
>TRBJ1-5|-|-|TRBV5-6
CASSLEDQPQHF
TGTGCCAGCAGCTTGGAGGATCAGCCCCAGCATTTT
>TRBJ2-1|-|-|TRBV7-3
CASSFSINEQFF
TGTGCCAGCAGCTTTAGTATCAATGAGCAGTTCTTC
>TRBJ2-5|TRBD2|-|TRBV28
CASSLYIAGGPGETQYF
TGTGCCAGCAGTTTATATATAGCGGGAGGGCCGGGAGAGACCCAGTACTTC
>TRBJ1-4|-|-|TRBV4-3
CASSQVGRDPNEKLFF
TGCGCCAGCAGCCAAGTGGGTAGGGATCCAAATGAAAAACTGTTTTTT
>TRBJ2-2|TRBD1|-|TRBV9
CASSVGVGQGYSNTGELFF
TGTGCCAGCAGCGTAGGAGTGGGACAGGGTTATTCCAACACCGGGGAGCTGTTTTTT
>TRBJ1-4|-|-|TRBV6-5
CASSYSGATNEKLFF
TGTGCCAGCAGTTATTCCGGCGCAACTAATGAAAAACTGTTTTTT
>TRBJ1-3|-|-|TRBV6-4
CASGPRAGNTIYF
TGTGCCAGCGGACCCAGGGCTGGAAACACCATATATTTT
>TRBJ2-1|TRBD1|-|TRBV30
CAWRWTGGNEQFF
TGTGCCTGGAGATGGACAGGCGGTAATGAGCAGTTCTTC
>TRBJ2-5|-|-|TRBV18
CASSSQGRGVETQYF
TGTGCCAGCTCATCACAGGGTCGTGGAGTAGAGACCCAGTACTTC
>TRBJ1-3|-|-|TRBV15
CATSSVARRSSGNTIYF
TGTGCCACCAGCTCGGTGGCCCGACGGAGCTCTGGAAACACCATATATTTT
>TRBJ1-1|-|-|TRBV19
CASSPQKTGTNTEAFF
TGTGCCAGTAGTCCGCAAAAGACGGGTACGAACACTGAAGCTTTCTTT
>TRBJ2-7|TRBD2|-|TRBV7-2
CASSLGGKRGYEQYF
TGTGCCAGCAGCTTGGGAGGGAAAAGAGGATACGAGCAGTACTTC
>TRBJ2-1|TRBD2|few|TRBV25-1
CASSEEGLAGEGYNEQFF
TGTGCCAGCAGTGAAGAGGGGCTAGCGGGAGAGGGGTACAATGAGCAGTTCTTC
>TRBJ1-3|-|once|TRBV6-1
CASSAGNTIYF
TGTGCCAGCAGTGCAGGAAACACCATATATTTT